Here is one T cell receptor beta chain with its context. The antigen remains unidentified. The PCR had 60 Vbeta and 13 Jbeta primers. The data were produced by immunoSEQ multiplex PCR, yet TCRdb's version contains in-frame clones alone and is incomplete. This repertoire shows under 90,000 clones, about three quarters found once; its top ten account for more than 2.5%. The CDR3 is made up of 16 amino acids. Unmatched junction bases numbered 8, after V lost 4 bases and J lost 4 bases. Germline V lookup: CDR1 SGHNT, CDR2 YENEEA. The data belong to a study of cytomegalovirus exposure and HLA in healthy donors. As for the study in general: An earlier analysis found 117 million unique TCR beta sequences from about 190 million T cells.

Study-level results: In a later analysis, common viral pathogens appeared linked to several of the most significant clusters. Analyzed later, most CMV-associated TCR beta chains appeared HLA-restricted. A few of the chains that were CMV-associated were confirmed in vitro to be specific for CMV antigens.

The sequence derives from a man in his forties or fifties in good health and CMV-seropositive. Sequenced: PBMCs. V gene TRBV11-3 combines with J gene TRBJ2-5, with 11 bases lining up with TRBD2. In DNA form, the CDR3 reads TGTGCCAGCAGCTCCGCAGGAGGGACTAGCGGAGAGACCCAGTACTTC. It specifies CASSSAGGTSGETQYF.